This T cell receptor (beta chain) was obtained from a study of blood T cells in healthy people across ages. Study findings and constraints: Percentage of naive T cells showed a strong correlation with TCR beta diversity.

This CDR3 spans 14 amino acids. Germline-derived CDR1 and CDR2 are GTSNPN and SVGIG (reference sequence). The J segment lost 7 bases and the V segment lost 2 bases, leaving 9 bases of the junction unmatched. A J-beta primer mix and a sample-barcoded 5' primer were used in a second PCR of about 7 to 12 cycles. Template switching added a 12-random-nucleotide identifier to every cDNA molecule. TCRdb redid the calling of the 5' RACE reads with MiXCR, one entry per CDR3 protein. In the table there are 630,000 or so distinct CDR3 sequences, about 30% of which are singletons. This clonotype was seen ten or more times. The antigen is unknown.

J is TRBJ1-2 and V is TRBV30; 8 bases are a match to TRBD1. The sequencing sample was made of blood. The sequence came from an elderly woman in good health. CDR3 sequence reads: CAWSTGQGVSGYTF. CDR3 bases: TGTGCCTGGAGTACCGGACAGGGCGTTTCTGGCTACACCTTC.